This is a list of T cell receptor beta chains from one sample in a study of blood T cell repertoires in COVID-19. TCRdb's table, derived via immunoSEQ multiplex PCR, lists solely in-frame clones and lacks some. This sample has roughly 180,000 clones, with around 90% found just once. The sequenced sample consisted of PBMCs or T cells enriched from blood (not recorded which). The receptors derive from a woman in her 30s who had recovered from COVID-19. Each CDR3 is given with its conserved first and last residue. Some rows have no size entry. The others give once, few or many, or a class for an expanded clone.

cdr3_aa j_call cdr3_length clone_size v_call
CASNVRLNEKLFF TRBJ1-4 13 NA TRBV7-2
CASSYEGGAGNTEAFF TRBJ1-1 16 NA TRBV6-5
CSVDRDGYTF TRBJ1-2 10 NA TRBV29-1
CASSLLRGANTEAFF TRBJ1-1 15 NA TRBV7-8
CAISATGGSEKLFF TRBJ1-4 14 NA TRBV10-3
CASSGQGGYEKLFF TRBJ1-4 14 NA TRBV2
CASSPDVGRREQYF TRBJ2-7 14 NA TRBV18
CASSDDRGAKNIQYF TRBJ2-4 15 once TRBV2
CATSDPDRDHQPQHF TRBJ1-5 15 NA TRBV24-1
CSASDGTGAYEQYF TRBJ2-7 14 once TRBV20-1
CASSVVSGTGGVGANVLTF TRBJ2-6 19 NA TRBV9
CASIRDRGQGGYTF TRBJ1-2 14 NA TRBV6-5
CASSQETSGTYEQYF TRBJ2-7 15 NA TRBV4-2
CASSSPRQGARELFF TRBJ2-2 15 NA TRBV27
CASSLRGQGLYGYTF TRBJ1-2 15 NA TRBV27
CASSLGTGATEAFF TRBJ1-1 14 NA TRBV5-6
CASSGNRGRFQPQHF TRBJ1-5 15 NA TRBV6-5
CSVVGLAGPEQYF TRBJ2-7 13 NA TRBV29-1
CASSYSNMIFYGYTF TRBJ1-2 15 NA TRBV6-2/TRBV6-3
CASSLGDNPRQGQYF TRBJ2-7 15 NA TRBV27
CASSFSRGANVLTF TRBJ2-6 14 NA TRBV5-1
CARGGQLSNQPQHF TRBJ1-5 14 NA TRBV6-4
CASSTNRDNYGYTF TRBJ1-2 14 once TRBV6-5
CASSLRFRGGEQYF TRBJ2-7 14 NA TRBV7-2
CASSEARKGQIRDSPLHF TRBJ1-6 18 NA TRBV2
CASSRRGATNEKLFF TRBJ1-4 15 NA TRBV27
CATYEGFGGRWYSTDTQYF TRBJ2-3 19 NA TRBV24-1
CASSLEGGGDEQYF TRBJ2-7 14 NA TRBV13
CATSDATGAGGEAFF TRBJ1-1 15 NA TRBV24-1
CASSSSRNTEAFF TRBJ1-1 13 NA TRBV13
CAISESPVFEKLFF TRBJ1-4 14 NA TRBV10-3
CASSSRTSGGNEQFF TRBJ2-1 15 NA TRBV5-4
CASSVGTSGTASYEQYF TRBJ2-7 17 NA TRBV9
CASSLLRSTTNQPQHF TRBJ1-5 16 NA TRBV7-2
CASSFSGTGIGEHF TRBJ1-5 14 NA TRBV5-8
CATSDRIPGGYGYTF TRBJ1-2 15 NA TRBV24-1
CASSQVVAGDEQFF TRBJ2-1 14 NA TRBV3-1/TRBV3-2
CASSLQGAGVFNEKLFF TRBJ1-4 17 NA TRBV28